This TCR beta chain was sequenced for a study of OX40 agonist ivuxolimab in advanced cancers. In the study overall: One patient with hepatocellular carcinoma and two with cutaneous melanoma, three in all, had partial responses.

V lost 6 bases to trimming and J lost 3 bases, with 15 bases between them. Germline CDR1 MGHRA, CDR2 YSYEKL. This CDR3 has 15 residues. TCRdb's copy holds only in-frame clones and misses some; the assay was immunoSEQ multiplex PCR. The sample contains about 40,000 clones, 85% to 90% of which appear only once. Source: CD4+ or CD8+ T cells sorted from blood, taken in a trial of the OX40 agonist ivuxolimab. This clonotype was sampled from an adult with an advanced solid tumor such as melanoma, head and neck, liver or kidney cancer. J is TRBJ1-3 and V is TRBV4-1; tentatively, D is TRBD1 (5 bases). Here the CDR3 reads CASSQMDIGGNTIYF. The CDR3 bases are TGCGCCAGCAGTCAGATGGACATCGGTGGAAACACCATATATTTT.